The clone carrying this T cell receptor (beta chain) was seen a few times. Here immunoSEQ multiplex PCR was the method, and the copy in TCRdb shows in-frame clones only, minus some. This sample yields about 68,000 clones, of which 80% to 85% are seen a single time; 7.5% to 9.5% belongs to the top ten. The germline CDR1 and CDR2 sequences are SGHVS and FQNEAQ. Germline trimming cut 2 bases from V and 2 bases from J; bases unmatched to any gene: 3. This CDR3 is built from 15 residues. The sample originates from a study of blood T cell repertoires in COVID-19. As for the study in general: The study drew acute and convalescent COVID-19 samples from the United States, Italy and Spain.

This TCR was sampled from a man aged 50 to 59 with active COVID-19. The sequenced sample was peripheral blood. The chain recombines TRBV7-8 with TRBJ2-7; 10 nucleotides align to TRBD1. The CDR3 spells CASSLRTGGTYEQYF. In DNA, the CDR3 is TGTGCCAGCAGCTTACGGACAGGGGGTACCTACGAGCAGTACTTC.